This T cell receptor beta chain was found in a study of metastatic and nonmetastatic thyroid tumors. Study-wide background: For malignant and benign thyroid patients, tumor or nodule tissue and blood were the sources whose repertoires were compared. General study findings and limits: Versus benign nodules, malignant thyroid tumors reportedly had significantly higher TCR beta diversity, in blood and tumor.

Germline lookup yields CDR1 MNHNY and CDR2 SVGAGI (reference sequence). There are 14 residues in the CDR3. The V end was cut by 3 bases, the J end by 12 bases, with 15 bases between. By its share, this clone is medium-sized (0.01 to 0.1%). Its antigen remains unknown. Patients underwent thyroid surgery, and none had received any treatment before it. In the original workflow: CDR3 was compared across clinicopathological groups, and the resulting differences were used to build a distant-metastasis classifier for papillary thyroid cancer. TCRdb re-called the PCR reads through MiXCR. For this entry, the V and J calls and clone size follow TCRdb and not the study's own pipeline. This table holds 9,000 to 13,000 clones, around 12% found once.

The sample comprised blood. This TCR derives from a female donor with papillary thyroid cancer or a benign thyroid nodule (not recorded which). Some clones in this sample may be carry-over from other donors' samples. The chain employs TRBV6-6 and TRBJ1-6; no reliable D call. CDR3 DNA sequence: TGTGCCAGCAGTTATTCCCCCCTGGGGAGACCCCTCCACTTT. Translated, it gives CASSYSPLGRPLHF.